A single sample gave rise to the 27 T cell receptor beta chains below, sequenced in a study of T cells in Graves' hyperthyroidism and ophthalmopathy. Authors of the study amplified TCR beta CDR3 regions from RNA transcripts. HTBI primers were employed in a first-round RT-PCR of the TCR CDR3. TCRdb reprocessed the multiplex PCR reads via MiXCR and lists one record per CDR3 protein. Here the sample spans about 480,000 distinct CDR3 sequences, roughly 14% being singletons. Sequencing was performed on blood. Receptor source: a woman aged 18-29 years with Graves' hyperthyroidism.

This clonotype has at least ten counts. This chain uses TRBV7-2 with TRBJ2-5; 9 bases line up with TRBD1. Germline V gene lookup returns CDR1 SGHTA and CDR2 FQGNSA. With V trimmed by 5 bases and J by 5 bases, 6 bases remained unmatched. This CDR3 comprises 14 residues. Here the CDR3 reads CASSHDRGTETQYF. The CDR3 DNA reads TGTGCCAGCAGCCATGACAGGGGGACCGAGACCCAGTACTTC.

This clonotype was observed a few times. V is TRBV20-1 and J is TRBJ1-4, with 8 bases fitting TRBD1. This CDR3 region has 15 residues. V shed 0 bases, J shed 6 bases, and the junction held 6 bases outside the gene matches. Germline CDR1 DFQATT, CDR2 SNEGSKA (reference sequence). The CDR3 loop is CSARELTGDYEKLFF. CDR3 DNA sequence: TGCAGTGCTAGAGAGCTGACAGGGGATTATGAAAAACTGTTTTTT.

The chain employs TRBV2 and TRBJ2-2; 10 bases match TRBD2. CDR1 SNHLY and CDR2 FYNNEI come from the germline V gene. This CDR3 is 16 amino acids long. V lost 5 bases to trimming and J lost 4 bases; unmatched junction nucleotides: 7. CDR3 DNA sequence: TGTGCCAGCAGTCCACTAGCGGGAAAGAGCACCGGGGAGCTGTTTTTT. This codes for CASSPLAGKSTGELFF.

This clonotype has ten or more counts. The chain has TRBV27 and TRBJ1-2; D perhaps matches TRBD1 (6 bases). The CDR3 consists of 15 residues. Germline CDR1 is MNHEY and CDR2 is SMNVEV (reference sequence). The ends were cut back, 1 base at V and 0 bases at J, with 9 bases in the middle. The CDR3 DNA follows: TGTGCCAGCAGTTTATTCGGACAGCCTAACTATGGCTACACCTTC. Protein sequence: CASSLFGQPNYGYTF.

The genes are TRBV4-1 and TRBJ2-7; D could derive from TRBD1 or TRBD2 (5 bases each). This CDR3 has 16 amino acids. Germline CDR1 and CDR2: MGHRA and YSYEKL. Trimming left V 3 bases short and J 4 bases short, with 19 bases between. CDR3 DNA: TGCGCCAGCAGCCAGCTGGGTGGGGGTGTGAAATACGAGCAGTACTTC. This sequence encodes CASSQLGGGVKYEQYF.

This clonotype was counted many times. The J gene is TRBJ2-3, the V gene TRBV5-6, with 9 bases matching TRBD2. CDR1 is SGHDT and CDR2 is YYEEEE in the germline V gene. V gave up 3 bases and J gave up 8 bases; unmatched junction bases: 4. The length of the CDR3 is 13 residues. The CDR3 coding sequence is TGTGCCAGCAGCTGGACTAGCGAACCTACGCAGTATTTT. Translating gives CASSWTSEPTQYF.

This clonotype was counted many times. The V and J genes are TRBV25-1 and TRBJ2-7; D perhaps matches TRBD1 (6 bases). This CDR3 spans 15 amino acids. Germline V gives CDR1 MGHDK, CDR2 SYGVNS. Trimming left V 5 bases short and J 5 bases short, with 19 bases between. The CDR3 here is CASSKQGPVGDEQYF. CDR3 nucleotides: TGTGCCAGCAGTAAACAGGGCCCGGTGGGAGACGAGCAGTACTTC.

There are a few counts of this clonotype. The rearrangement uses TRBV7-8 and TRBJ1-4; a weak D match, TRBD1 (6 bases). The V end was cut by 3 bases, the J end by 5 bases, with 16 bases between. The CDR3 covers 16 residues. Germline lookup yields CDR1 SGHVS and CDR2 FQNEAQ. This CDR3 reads CASSLGGDRRNEKLFF. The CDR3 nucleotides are TGTGCCAGCAGCTTGGGGGGAGACAGGAGGAATGAAAAACTGTTTTTT.

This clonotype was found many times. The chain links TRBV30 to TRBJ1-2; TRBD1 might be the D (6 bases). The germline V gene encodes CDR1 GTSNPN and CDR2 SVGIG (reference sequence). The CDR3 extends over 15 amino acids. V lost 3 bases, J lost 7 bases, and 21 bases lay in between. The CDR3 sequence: CAWSRGGEGSPGYTF. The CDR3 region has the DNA TGTGCCTGGAGCCGGGGGGGCGAAGGTTCGCCTGGCTACACCTTC. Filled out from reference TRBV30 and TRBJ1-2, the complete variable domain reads SQTIHQWPATLVQPVGSPLSLECTVEGTSNPNLYWYRQAAGRGLQLLFYSVGIGQISSEVPQNLSASRPQDRQFILSSKKLLLSDSGFYLCAWSRGGEGSPGYTFGSGTRLTVV.

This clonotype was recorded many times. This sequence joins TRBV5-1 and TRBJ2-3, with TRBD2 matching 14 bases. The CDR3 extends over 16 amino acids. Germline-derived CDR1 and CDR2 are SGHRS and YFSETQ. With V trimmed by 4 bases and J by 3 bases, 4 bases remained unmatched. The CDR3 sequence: CASSEGTSGGTDTQYF. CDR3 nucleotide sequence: TGCGCCAGCAGCGAGGGGACTAGCGGGGGAACAGATACGCAGTATTTT.

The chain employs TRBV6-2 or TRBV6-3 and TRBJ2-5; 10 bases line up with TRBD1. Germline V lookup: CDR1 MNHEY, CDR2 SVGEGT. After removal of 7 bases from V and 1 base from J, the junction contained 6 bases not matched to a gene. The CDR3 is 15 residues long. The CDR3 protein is CASNPRDRGQETQYF. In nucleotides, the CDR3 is TGTGCCAGCAACCCCCGGGACAGGGGCCAAGAGACCCAGTACTTC.

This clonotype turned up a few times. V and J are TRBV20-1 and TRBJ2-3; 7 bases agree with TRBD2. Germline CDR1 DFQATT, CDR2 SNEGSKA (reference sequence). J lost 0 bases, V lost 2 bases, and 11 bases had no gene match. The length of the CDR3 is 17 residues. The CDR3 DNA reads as TGCAGTGCTAGACTCCCCCTAGCGGACCCTAGCACAGATACGCAGTATTTT. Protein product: CSARLPLADPSTDTQYF.

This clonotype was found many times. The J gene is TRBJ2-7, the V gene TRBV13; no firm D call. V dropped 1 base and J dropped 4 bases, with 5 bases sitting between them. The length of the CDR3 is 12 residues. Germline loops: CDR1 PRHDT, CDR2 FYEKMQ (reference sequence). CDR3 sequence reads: CASSLVAYEQYF. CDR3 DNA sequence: TGTGCCAGCAGCTTAGTTGCTTACGAGCAGTACTTC.

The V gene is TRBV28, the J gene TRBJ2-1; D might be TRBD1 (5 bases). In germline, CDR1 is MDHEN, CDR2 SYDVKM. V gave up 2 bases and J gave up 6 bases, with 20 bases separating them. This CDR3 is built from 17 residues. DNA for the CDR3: TGTGCCAGCAGTTTACTCTGGGGCTTGGGTGAAGTCAATGAGCAGTTCTTC. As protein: CASSLLWGLGEVNEQFF.

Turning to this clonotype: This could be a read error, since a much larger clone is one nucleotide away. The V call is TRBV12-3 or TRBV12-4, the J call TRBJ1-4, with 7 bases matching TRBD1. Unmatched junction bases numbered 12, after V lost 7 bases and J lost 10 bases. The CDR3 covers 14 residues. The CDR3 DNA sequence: TGTGCCAGCAACCTACAGGGGAAGTATGGAAAACTGTTTTTT. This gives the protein CASNLQGKYGKLFF.

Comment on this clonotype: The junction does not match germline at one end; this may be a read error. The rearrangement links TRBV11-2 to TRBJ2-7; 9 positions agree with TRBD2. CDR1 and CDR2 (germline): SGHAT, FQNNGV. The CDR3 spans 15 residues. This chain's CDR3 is CAGSLELAGSEEQYF. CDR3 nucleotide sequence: TGTGCCGGCAGCTTAGAGCTAGCGGGATCGGAGGAGCAGTACTTC.

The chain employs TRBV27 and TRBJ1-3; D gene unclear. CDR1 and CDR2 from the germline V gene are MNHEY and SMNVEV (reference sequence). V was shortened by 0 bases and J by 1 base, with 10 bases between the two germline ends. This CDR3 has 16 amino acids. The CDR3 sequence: CASSLSGSLSGNTIYF. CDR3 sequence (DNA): TGTGCCAGCAGTTTATCAGGGAGCCTATCTGGAAACACCATATATTTT.

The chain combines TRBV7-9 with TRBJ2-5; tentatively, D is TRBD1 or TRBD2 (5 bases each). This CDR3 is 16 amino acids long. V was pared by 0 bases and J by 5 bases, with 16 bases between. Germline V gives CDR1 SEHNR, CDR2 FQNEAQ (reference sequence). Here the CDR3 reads CASSLASGGRGETQYF. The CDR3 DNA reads TGTGCCAGCAGCTTAGCGAGTGGGGGTCGGGGCGAGACCCAGTACTTC.

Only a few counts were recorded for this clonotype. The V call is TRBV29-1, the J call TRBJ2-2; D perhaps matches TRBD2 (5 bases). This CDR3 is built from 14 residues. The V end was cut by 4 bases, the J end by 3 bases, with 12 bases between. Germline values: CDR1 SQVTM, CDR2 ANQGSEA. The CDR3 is CSVVPLGDTGELFF. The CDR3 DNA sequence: TGCAGCGTTGTTCCTCTCGGGGACACCGGGGAGCTGTTTTTT.

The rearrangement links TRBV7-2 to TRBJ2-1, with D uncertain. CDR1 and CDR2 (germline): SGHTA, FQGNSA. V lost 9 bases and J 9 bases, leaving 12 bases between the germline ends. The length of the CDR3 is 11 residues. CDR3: CASSPPPEQFF. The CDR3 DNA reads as TGTGCCAGTAGCCCCCCCCCTGAGCAGTTCTTC.

The CDR3 DNA follows: TGTGCCAGCAGGGTCTCACGGTCCTTAGGCACCGGGGAGCTGTTTTTT. Residues: CASRVSRSLGTGELFF. This chain joins TRBV6-1 and TRBJ2-2, with unresolved D. Germline CDR1 and CDR2: MNHNS and SASEGT. The CDR3 extends over 16 amino acids. The V end was cut by 6 bases, the J end by 4 bases, with 18 bases between.

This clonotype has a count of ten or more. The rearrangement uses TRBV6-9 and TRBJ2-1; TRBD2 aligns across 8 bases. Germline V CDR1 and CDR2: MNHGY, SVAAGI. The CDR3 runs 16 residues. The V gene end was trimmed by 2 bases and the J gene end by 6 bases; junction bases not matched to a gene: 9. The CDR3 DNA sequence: TGTGCCAGCAGTTATATACTAGCGGCAGAAACCAATGAGCAGTTCTTC. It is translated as CASSYILAAETNEQFF.

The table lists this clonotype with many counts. CDR3 sequence: CASSTPGPQADTQYF. The CDR3 DNA reads as TGTGCCAGTAGTACCCCCGGACCTCAGGCAGATACGCAGTATTTT. The chain uses TRBV19 and TRBJ2-3; D uncertain. V was pared by 4 bases and J by 4 bases, with 15 bases between. The CDR3 runs to 15 residues. The germline CDR1 and CDR2 sequences are LNHDA and SQIVND (reference sequence).

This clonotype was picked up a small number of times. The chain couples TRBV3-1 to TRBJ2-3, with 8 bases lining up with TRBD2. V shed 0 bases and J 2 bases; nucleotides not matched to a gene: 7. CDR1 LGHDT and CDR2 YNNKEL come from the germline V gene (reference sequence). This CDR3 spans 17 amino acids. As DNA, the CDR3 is TGTGCCAGCAGCCAAGATCCCCAGCGGGGGATCACAGATACGCAGTATTTT. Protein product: CASSQDPQRGITDTQYF.

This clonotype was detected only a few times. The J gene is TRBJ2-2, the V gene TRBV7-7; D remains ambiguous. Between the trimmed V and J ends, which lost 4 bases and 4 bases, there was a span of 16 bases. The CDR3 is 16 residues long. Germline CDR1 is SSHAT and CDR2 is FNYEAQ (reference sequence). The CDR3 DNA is TGTGCCAGCAGCTCAACCGCCGAGTTTGGCACCGGGGAGCTGTTTTTT. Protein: CASSSTAEFGTGELFF.

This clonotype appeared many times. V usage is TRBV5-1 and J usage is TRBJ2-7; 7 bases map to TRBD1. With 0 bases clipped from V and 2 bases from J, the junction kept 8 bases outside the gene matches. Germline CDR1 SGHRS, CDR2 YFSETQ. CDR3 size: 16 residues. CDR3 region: CASSLEGGDDTYEQYV. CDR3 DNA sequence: TGCGCCAGCAGCTTGGAAGGGGGCGATGACACCTACGAGCAGTACGTC.

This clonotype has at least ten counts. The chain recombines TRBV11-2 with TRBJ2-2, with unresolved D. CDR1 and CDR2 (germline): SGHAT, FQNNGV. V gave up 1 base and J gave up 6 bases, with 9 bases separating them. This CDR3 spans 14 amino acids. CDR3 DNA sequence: TGTGCCAGCAGCTTAGCTCACGGAGCCGGGGAGCTGTTTTTT. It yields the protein CASSLAHGAGELFF.